The next 24 T cell receptor beta chains were all read from a single sample in a study of T cells in Graves' hyperthyroidism and ophthalmopathy. Amplification yielded TCR beta CDR3 regions, with RNA transcripts as the source. TCR CDR3 regions were first amplified by RT-PCR with HTBI primers. TCRdb fed the multiplex PCR reads into MiXCR, producing one record per CDR3 protein. The data hold a few hundred thousand distinct CDR3 sequences, with around 14% observed a single time. The material sequenced was blood. The receptors stem from a woman aged 25 to 39 with Graves' hyperthyroidism.

This clonotype has ten or more counts. The chain couples TRBV5-1 to TRBJ2-1; D is perhaps TRBD2 (6 bases). V was cut by 2 bases and J by 4 bases, with 22 bases left in between. From germline, CDR1 is SGHRS and CDR2 YFSETQ. The CDR3 is 18 amino acids. This chain's CDR3 is CASSFRASMGGYYNEQFF. The CDR3 DNA reads as TGCGCCAGCAGCTTTCGCGCCTCGATGGGGGGATATTACAATGAGCAGTTCTTC.

The chain couples TRBV7-2 to TRBJ2-1, with 7 bases identical to TRBD2. The J segment lost 6 bases and the V segment lost 1 base, leaving 6 bases of the junction unmatched. CDR1 and CDR2 (germline): SGHTA, FQGNSA. This CDR3 has 15 amino acids. In DNA form, the CDR3 reads TGTGCCAGCAGCTTAGGGGGGGGGACTTTCAATGAGCAGTTCTTC. It encodes CASSLGGGTFNEQFF.

This clonotype was seen more than once but under ten times. V gene TRBV27 combines with J gene TRBJ2-3, with unresolved D. The CDR3 is 14 amino acids. Germline V CDR1 and CDR2: MNHEY, SMNVEV (reference sequence). The V gene lost 3 bases and the J gene lost 0 bases, with 7 bases spanning the gap. The CDR3 reads CASSFSDSTDTQYF. Here the CDR3 DNA reads TGTGCCAGCAGTTTTTCTGACAGCACAGATACGCAGTATTTT.

Ten or more counts support this clonotype. The rearrangement joins TRBV20-1 to TRBJ2-3; D might be TRBD1 (6 bases). Germline V gives CDR1 DFQATT, CDR2 SNEGSKA (reference sequence). V lost 5 bases and J lost 4, with 13 bases in between. The CDR3 is made up of 13 amino acids. The CDR3 DNA reads TGCAGTGCTGAGGGCGCAGGGGCAGATACGCAGTATTTT. Its translation is CSAEGAGADTQYF.

This clonotype has a count of ten or more. The chain has TRBV12-3 or TRBV12-4 and TRBJ2-3, with 12 bases matching TRBD2. After removal of 5 bases from V and 5 bases from J, the junction contained 8 bases not matched to a gene. The CDR3 loop spans 16 amino acids. The CDR3 DNA reads as TGTGCCAGCAGTACCCTAGCGGGAGGGCCCGAAGATACGCAGTATTTT. It yields the protein CASSTLAGGPEDTQYF.

The chain couples TRBV4-2 to TRBJ2-7; possible D gene TRBD2, 6 bases. Germline-derived CDR1 and CDR2 are LGHNA and YNFKEQ. The CDR3 is 15 residues long. V was trimmed by 3 bases and J by 2 bases, leaving 14 bases between them. In DNA, the CDR3 is TGTGCCAGCAGCCAGGCCACGGGACTCGCCTACGAGCAGTACTTC. Protein product: CASSQATGLAYEQYF.

This clonotype was picked up one time. This rearrangement joins TRBV19 to TRBJ1-5; 9 bases fit TRBD1. Germline-derived CDR1 and CDR2 are LNHDA and SQIVND (reference sequence). CDR3 length: 15 residues. V shed 6 bases, J shed 7 bases, and the junction held 10 bases outside the gene matches. The CDR3, as DNA: TGTGCCAGTAGAGACCGGGACAGGGAGTACCAGCCCCAGCATTTT. Residues: CASRDRDREYQPQHF.

The rearrangement joins TRBV10-2 to TRBJ2-7; a weak D match, TRBD2 (5 bases). V lost 0 bases to trimming and J lost 3 bases, with 9 bases between them. This CDR3 has 14 residues. Looked up from germline, CDR1 is WSHSY and CDR2 is SAAADI. The CDR3 DNA reads TGCGCCAGCAGTGAGTCCTCCGGGAACTACGAGCAGTACTTC. This gives the protein CASSESSGNYEQYF.

The J gene is TRBJ1-2, the V gene TRBV5-1; 9 bases are shared with TRBD1. Germline CDR1 and CDR2: SGHRS and YFSETQ. Trimming took 3 bases from V and 6 from J; bases not matched to a gene: 6. The CDR3 contains 14 residues. CDR3 protein: CASSSGQGLNGYTF. CDR3 sequence (DNA): TGCGCCAGCAGCTCGGGACAGGGACTTAATGGCTACACCTTC.

V gene TRBV10-1 combines with J gene TRBJ2-3; D is possibly TRBD1 (5 bases). V lost 2 bases and J 1 base, leaving 10 bases between the germline ends. The CDR3 runs 15 residues. CDR1 WNHNN and CDR2 SYGVQD come from the germline V gene (reference sequence). CDR3 residues: CASSEGQGRTDTQYF. The DNA of the CDR3 is TGCGCCAGCAGTGAGGGGCAGGGCCGCACAGATACGCAGTATTTT.

The sample holds a few counts of this clonotype. As DNA, the CDR3 is TGTGCCAGCAGCTCCCCGGTTGAAGCAGATACGCAGTATTTT. It codes for CASSSPVEADTQYF. The chain employs TRBV7-9 and TRBJ2-3; D call uncertain. Germline CDR1 and CDR2: SEHNR and FQNEAQ (reference sequence). V was pared by 4 bases and J by 4 bases, with 12 bases between. This CDR3 comprises 14 residues.

This clonotype was observed a few times. The DNA for the CDR3 is TGCAGTGCGTCCGTCCGGGGGCCTTCGCAGACCCAGTACTTC. Translation gives CSASVRGPSQTQYF. This chain links TRBV20-1 with TRBJ2-5, with D perhaps TRBD1 or TRBD2 (6 bases each). Deletions cut 6 bases from V and 6 bases from J, with 20 bases between. The CDR3 has 14 residues. Germline V gives CDR1 DFQATT, CDR2 SNEGSKA (reference sequence).

J is TRBJ1-6 and V is TRBV30; D is ambiguous. Germline CDR1 GTSNPN, CDR2 SVGIG (reference sequence). The CDR3 runs 15 residues. Trimming stripped 3 bases from V and 4 bases from J, with 13 bases between. The CDR3 bases are TGTGCCTGGAGCAGAGAAGGACTTTATAATTCACCCCTCCACTTT. This codes for CAWSREGLYNSPLHF.

In this sample, this clonotype turned up once. The chain carries TRBV14 and TRBJ1-5; possible D gene TRBD1, 5 bases. The CDR3 consists of 16 residues. The germline V and J ends were trimmed by 4 bases and 5 bases, with 18 bases remaining between them. Germline V CDR1 and CDR2: SGHDN, FVKESK. In nucleotides, the CDR3 is TGTGCCAGCAGCCGTCTATACAGGAGGCCCGATCAGCCCCAGCATTTT. Translated: CASSRLYRRPDQPQHF. Variable domain in full (rest from reference TRBV14 and TRBJ1-5): EAGVTQFPSHSVIEKGQTVTLRCDPISGHDNLYWYRRVMGKEIKFLLHFVKESKQDESGMPNNRFLAERTGGTYSTLKVQPAELEDSGVYFCASSRLYRRPDQPQHFGDGTRLSIL.

This clonotype appeared a few times. A much larger clone differs from this one at a single base, so this may be a read error. This chain connects TRBV2 to TRBJ2-1, with D possibly being TRBD1 (6 bases). Germline CDR1 SNHLY, CDR2 FYNNEI. This CDR3 is built from 13 residues. V was pared by 7 bases and J by 12 bases, with 19 bases between. CDR3 amino acids: CASTTGTTGGQFF. The CDR3 DNA sequence: TGTGCCAGCACCACCGGGACAACCGGTGGGCAGTTCTTC.

This clonotype occurred a few times. The rearrangement links TRBV28 to TRBJ2-2; the match to TRBD2 covers 8 bases. Trimming took 8 bases from V and 3 from J; bases not matched to a gene: 8. CDR3 length equals 15 residues. Germline V gene lookup returns CDR1 MDHEN and CDR2 SYDVKM. CDR3 sequence: CASRSRGGYTGELFF. Written as DNA, the CDR3 is TGTGCCAGCCGGAGTCGCGGGGGGTACACCGGGGAGCTGTTTTTT.

In its sample, this clonotype was seen many times. The chain uses TRBV30 and TRBJ1-3; D remains unclear. Trimming stripped 2 bases from V and 0 bases from J, with 14 bases between. This CDR3 has 16 residues. Germline loops: CDR1 GTSNPN, CDR2 SVGIG (reference sequence). CDR3 bases: TGTGCCTGGAGTTCGCCTACTCATAGCTCTGGAAACACCATATATTTT. Its protein is CAWSSPTHSSGNTIYF.

The rearrangement joins TRBV20-1 to TRBJ2-1; 7 nucleotides line up with TRBD2. This CDR3 is built from 15 residues. The V gene end was trimmed by 4 bases and the J gene end by 3 bases; junction bases not matched to a gene: 9. CDR1 and CDR2 from the germline V gene are DFQATT and SNEGSKA (reference sequence). The CDR3 DNA is TGCAGTGCTACGACAGTAGGGACTAACTACAATGAGCAGTTCTTC. Protein: CSATTVGTNYNEQFF.

This clonotype occurred many times. This chain joins TRBV11-2 and TRBJ2-5; TRBD2 might be the D (5 bases). Looked up from germline, CDR1 is SGHAT and CDR2 is FQNNGV. The V gene lost 5 bases and the J gene lost 9 bases, with 13 bases spanning the gap. CDR3 length equals 12 residues. CDR3 sequence reads: CASSPPLGAQYF. The DNA for the CDR3 is TGTGCCAGCAGCCCCCCTTTGGGAGCCCAGTACTTC.

The chain employs TRBV12-5 and TRBJ2-1; the match to TRBD1 covers 7 bases. J lost 8 bases, V lost 6 bases, and 7 bases had no gene match. CDR3 size: 13 residues. Germline CDR1 LGHNT, CDR2 FRNRAP. The chain's CDR3 is CASGKQGMYEQFF. CDR3 coding DNA: TGTGCTAGTGGCAAACAGGGGATGTATGAGCAGTTCTTC.

The V gene is TRBV10-3, the J gene TRBJ2-3; 13 bases are a match to TRBD2. This CDR3 comprises 16 residues. CDR1 and CDR2 (germline): ENHRY, SYGVKD. The junction had 5 bases not matched to a gene; V was cut back by 6 bases and J by 2 bases. The CDR3 reads CAISPTSGRSTDTQYF. CDR3 coding DNA: TGTGCCATCAGCCCGACTAGCGGGAGGTCCACAGATACGCAGTATTTT.

This clonotype was seen at least ten times. The genes are TRBV12-3 or TRBV12-4 and TRBJ2-7, with D perhaps matching TRBD1 or TRBD2 (6 bases each). The CDR3 has 16 amino acids. V was trimmed by 3 bases and J by 6 bases, leaving 21 bases between them. The CDR3 DNA is TGTGCCAGCAGTTTTCTGGGGGGCGGGATGGAGGGCGAGCAGTACTTC. Protein product: CASSFLGGGMEGEQYF.

The gene calls are TRBV27 and TRBJ1-5; 7 bases fit TRBD1. CDR3 length: 14 amino acids. J lost 2 bases, V lost 6 bases, and 4 bases had no gene match. The germline gives CDR1 MNHEY, CDR2 SMNVEV (reference sequence). CDR3 nucleotides: TGTGCCAGCAGCCAGGGGGTTGGCAATCAGCCCCAGCATTTT. Translating gives CASSQGVGNQPQHF.

The table lists this clonotype with a few counts. The V and J genes are TRBV9 and TRBJ2-1; the D gene is possibly TRBD1 (6 bases). The CDR3 loop spans 16 amino acids. Germline V gene data show CDR1 as SGDLS and CDR2 as YYNGEE. V lost 3 bases and J lost 4, with 17 bases in between. CDR3 DNA sequence: TGTGCCAGCAGCGGTCAACGGGACAACCCATACAATGAGCAGTTCTTC. The encoded protein is CASSGQRDNPYNEQFF.